Following are 15 T cell receptor beta chains from one sample sequenced in a study of cytomegalovirus exposure and HLA in healthy donors. PCR used 60 Vbeta primers and 13 Jbeta primers. Only in-frame clones appear in the TCRdb table, and some are missing; sequencing was by immunoSEQ multiplex PCR. This sample yields 200,000 or so clones, of which roughly 84% are seen a single time; 0.71% belongs to the top ten. Sequenced input: PBMCs. The receptors stem from a boy younger than 10 in good health and CMV-seronegative.

This chain uses TRBV6-1 with TRBJ2-3; 9 bases fit TRBD1. This CDR3 region has 15 residues. V lost 7 bases to trimming and J lost 1 base; unmatched junction nucleotides: 6. Germline CDR1 MNHNS, CDR2 SASEGT. CDR3 region: CASTRRTGGTDTQYF. The CDR3 coding sequence is TGTGCCAGCACCCGACGGACAGGGGGCACAGATACGCAGTATTTT.

This sequence joins TRBV4-1 and TRBJ2-3; weak D call: TRBD2 (5 bases). V dropped 2 bases and J dropped 5 bases, with 17 bases sitting between them. Germline V gene data show CDR1 as MGHRA and CDR2 as YSYEKL. The CDR3 totals 16 residues. The CDR3: CASSQSFSGAQDTQYF. CDR3 coding DNA: TGCGCCAGCAGCCAATCGTTCAGCGGAGCACAAGATACGCAGTATTTT.

About this clone: The sample has other DNA sequences that encode this CDR3 too. This chain joins TRBV15 and TRBJ2-6, with 7 nucleotides matching TRBD2. The CDR3 loop spans 15 amino acids. Germline loops: CDR1 LNHNV, CDR2 YYDKDF (reference sequence). Unmatched junction bases numbered 2, after V lost 5 bases and J lost 1 base. CDR3 coding DNA: TGTGCCACCAGCGGGCGGGGGTCTGGGGCCAACGTCCTGACTTTC. Translated, it gives CATSGRGSGANVLTF.

This chain joins TRBV2 and TRBJ2-3; TRBD1 might be the D (5 bases). The CDR3 totals 16 residues. In germline, CDR1 is SNHLY, CDR2 FYNNEI. V lost 3 bases and J 0 bases, leaving 13 bases between the germline ends. This CDR3 reads CASSDPGFRSTDTQYF. CDR3 coding DNA: TGTGCCAGCAGTGACCCAGGGTTTCGGAGCACAGATACGCAGTATTTT. Filled out from reference TRBV2 and TRBJ2-3, the complete variable domain reads EPEVTQTPSHQVTQMGQEVILRCVPISNHLYFYWYRQILGQKVEFLVSFYNNEISEKSEIFDDQFSVERPDGSNFTLKIRSTKLEDSAMYFCASSDPGFRSTDTQYFGPGTRLTVL.

Comments on this clone: An end of the junction differs from the germline gene, which may be a read error. V gene TRBV30 combines with J gene TRBJ1-3; tentatively, D is TRBD1 (5 bases). The length of the CDR3 is 14 residues. Germline assignment: CDR1 GTSNPN and CDR2 SVGIG (reference sequence). CDR3 loop: CAWSYALGGNTIYF. The CDR3 nucleotides are TGTGCCTGGAGTTATGCCTTGGGGGGAAACACCATATACTTT.

This chain links TRBV9 with TRBJ2-1, with 14 positions matching TRBD2. Germline V lookup: CDR1 SGDLS, CDR2 YYNGEE. The junction had 8 bases not matched to a gene; V was cut back by 4 bases and J by 8 bases. The CDR3 consists of 16 residues. As DNA, the CDR3 is TGTGCCAGCAGCCCCCGGACTAGCGGGAGGTACGATGAGCAGTTCTTC. Translated: CASSPRTSGRYDEQFF.

The chain is built from TRBV7-3 and TRBJ1-4; 7 bases agree with TRBD1. V was pared by 1 base and J by 8 bases, with 13 bases of the junction left unmatched. This CDR3 comprises 17 residues. CDR1 and CDR2 (germline): SGHTA, FQGTGA. CDR3 DNA: TGTGCCAGCAGCTTAATTGCTTTAGGACAGGTTGAAGAAAAACTGTTTTTT. It codes for CASSLIALGQVEEKLFF.

The chain is built from TRBV5-3 and TRBJ2-7; TRBD2 aligns across 9 bases. TRBV5-3 belongs to the ORF category, with a function that is uncertain. Trimming at V came to 0 bases and at J to 7 bases, leaving 5 bases not matched to a gene. The CDR3 covers 14 residues. For the CDR3, the DNA is TGTGCCAGAAGCTTGGGGTTAGCGGGGGTTGAGCAGTACTTC. Its protein product is CARSLGLAGVEQYF.

The J gene is TRBJ1-1, the V gene TRBV27, with 7 bases matching TRBD1. Germline assignment: CDR1 MNHEY and CDR2 SMNVEV (reference sequence). This CDR3 contains 16 residues. J lost 1 base, V lost 5 bases, and 10 bases had no gene match. DNA for the CDR3: TGTGCCAGCAGTAACAGGGGCCCTCCGGCGAACACTGAAGCTTTCTTT. Translated, it gives CASSNRGPPANTEAFF.

The chain carries TRBV28 and TRBJ1-1, with no clear D. The germline CDR1 and CDR2 sequences are MDHEN and SYDVKM. The CDR3 runs to 13 residues. The ends were cut back, 4 bases at V and 11 bases at J, with 17 bases in the middle. CDR3 DNA: TGTGCCAGCAGTTCCCCCGGAGTTCATACCGCTTTCTTT. Its protein is CASSSPGVHTAFF. The full variable domain, with the rest looked up from reference TRBV28 and TRBJ1-1, is DVKVTQSSRYLVKRTGEKVFLECVQDMDHENMFWYRQDPGLGLRLIYFSYDVKMKEKGDIPEGYSVSREKKERFSLILESASTNQTSMYLCASSSPGVHTAFFGQGTRLTVV.

V and J are TRBV14 and TRBJ2-2; TRBD1 matches 8 bases. The CDR3 loop spans 15 amino acids. The V gene's germline CDR1 is SGHDN and CDR2 FVKESK. V dropped 5 bases and J dropped 5; count of bases not matched to a gene: 7. CDR3: CASSTRQGRTGELFF. Written as DNA, the CDR3 is TGTGCCAGCAGCACCCGACAGGGGCGGACCGGGGAGCTGTTTTTT.

The chain joins TRBV7-2 to TRBJ2-3, with D unclear. This CDR3 is built from 14 residues. The germline V and J ends were trimmed by 1 base and 0 bases, with 5 bases remaining between them. The germline CDR1 and CDR2 sequences are SGHTA and FQGNSA. CDR3 DNA: TGTGCCAGCAGCTTAGATAGCAGCACAGATACGCAGTATTTT. This sequence encodes CASSLDSSTDTQYF.

The CDR3 DNA is TGTGCCAGCAGTTTAGGAACTACAGGGCCCTCCTACAATGAGCAGTTCTTC. Protein sequence: CASSLGTTGPSYNEQFF. The rearrangement links TRBV27 to TRBJ2-1, with D tentatively TRBD1 (6 bases). Trimming stripped 2 bases from V and 0 bases from J, with 14 bases between. This CDR3 spans 17 amino acids. CDR1 is MNHEY and CDR2 is SMNVEV in the germline V gene (reference sequence).

V is TRBV11-3 and J is TRBJ2-2; 8 nucleotides agree with TRBD2. There are 13 residues in the CDR3. From germline, CDR1 is SGHNT and CDR2 YENEEA. After removal of 4 bases from V and 11 bases from J, the junction contained 6 bases not matched to a gene. The CDR3 DNA is TGTGCCAGCAGCTCCCGTTTAGCGGGAGAGCTGTTTTTT. The encoded protein is CASSSRLAGELFF.

Notes on this clone: Since no conserved phenylalanine or tryptophan closes the CDR3, a read error is the likely cause. CDR3 sequence reads: CASSQVDREDGYTV. In DNA, the CDR3 is TGTGCCAGCAGCCAAGTGGACAGGGAAGATGGCTACACCGTC. This rearrangement joins TRBV4-2 to TRBJ1-2; 8 bases align to TRBD1. V lost 1 base, J lost 6 bases, and 4 bases stayed unmatched. Germline V gives CDR1 LGHNA, CDR2 YNFKEQ. This CDR3 region has 14 residues.